This T cell receptor (beta chain) was found in a study of blood T cells in healthy people across ages. Study results and limitations: TCR beta diversity per million T cells fell roughly linearly with age.

Germline CDR1 and CDR2: MNHEY and SVGAGI. This CDR3 comprises 13 residues. Trimming took 5 bases from V and 9 from J, leaving 14 bases between them. A note on this clonotype: Its target is not known.

The second PCR ran roughly 6 to 11 cycles with a sample-barcoded 5' primer and J-beta primers. TCRdb used MiXCR to reprocess the 5' RACE reads, holding one entry per CDR3 protein. This sample has over 1,300,000 distinct CDR3 sequences, with roughly 60% found just once. The origin of this receptor is a man aged 18 to 30 in good health. The genes are TRBV6-5 and TRBJ2-1, with D maybe TRBD2 (7 bases). Sequencing was performed on blood. CDR3 in DNA: TGTGCCAGCAGTAGGGGGAGGGCCGTTGAGCAGTTCTTC. Its translation: CASSRGRAVEQFF.